The 12 T cell receptor beta chains below come from one sample, sequenced in a study of spatial heterogeneity in lung cancer (dated by TCRdb to between 2018 and 2021). The time point label here, explained by the study, means: sample taken at primary tumor resection. Whole RNA extracted from tumor and nontumor lung tissue, or from cryopreserved PBMC samples, was used for TCR sequencing without cell sorting. Libraries were prepared through 5' RACE. Reads for this sample came from a NextSeq 500. TCRdb trimmed public reads at Q25 via fastp, called clones via MiXCR and kept in-frame beta chains. CDR3 protein duplicates are merged, each entry listing the most common genes and DNA. The sample data list roughly 80,000 distinct CDR3 sequences, and approximately 12% of these were observed just once. The top ten clones comprise 4.6% of the sample. Sequencing was performed on PBMCs, taken at surgery. The receptors originated from a male donor with early-stage non-small cell lung cancer.

The chain employs TRBV2 and TRBJ2-3; D remains unclear. V was trimmed by 3 bases and J by 4 bases, leaving 5 bases between them. Germline V gene lookup returns CDR1 SNHLY and CDR2 FYNNEI. This CDR3 spans 12 amino acids. In nucleotides, the CDR3 is TGTGCCAGCAGTGAGGCTGCAGATACGCAGTATTTT. Amino acids: CASSEAADTQYF.

This clonotype occurred a few times. The genes are TRBV10-3 and TRBJ2-2; 10 bases are shared with TRBD1. V shed 6 bases and J 5 bases; nucleotides not matched to a gene: 3. The CDR3 covers 14 residues. Germline values: CDR1 ENHRY, CDR2 SYGVKD. The CDR3 coding sequence is TGTGCCATCAGGACAGGGGGCGAAACCGGGGAGCTGTTTTTT. This encodes CAIRTGGETGELFF.

This clonotype came up many times. The chain employs TRBV19 and TRBJ1-5; D uncertain. This CDR3 contains 12 residues. The V end lost 2 bases, the J end lost 4 bases, and 3 bases lay between the germline ends. Germline CDR1 and CDR2: LNHDA and SQIVND (reference sequence). This CDR3 is CASSILNQPQHF. CDR3 sequence (DNA): TGTGCCAGTAGTATACTAAATCAGCCCCAGCATTTT.

The sample holds a few counts of this clonotype. The chain joins TRBV9 to TRBJ2-5; 12 nucleotides line up with TRBD2. V was clipped by 4 bases and J by 1 base; unmatched bases: 14. CDR1 and CDR2 from the germline V gene are SGDLS and YYNGEE. The CDR3 is 19 amino acids. Written as DNA, the CDR3 is TGTGCCAGCAGCCCCGGGACTAGCGGGCCCAACCCGGGCCAAGAGACCCAGTACTTC. Protein product: CASSPGTSGPNPGQETQYF.

This clonotype turned up a few times. This chain links TRBV19 with TRBJ1-1, with no clear D. Germline lookup yields CDR1 LNHDA and CDR2 SQIVND (reference sequence). This CDR3 has 14 amino acids. Trimming cost V 7 bases and J 1 base, with 13 bases left between them. CDR3 region: CASTPGRSNTEAFF. CDR3 nucleotides: TGTGCCAGTACCCCAGGAAGATCGAACACTGAAGCTTTCTTT.

This clonotype was counted between two and nine times. The chain recombines TRBV11-1 with TRBJ2-1, with D possibly TRBD2 on 5 matching bases. Germline V gives CDR1 SGHAT, CDR2 FQDESV (reference sequence). Trimming cost V 2 bases and J 0 bases, with 14 bases left between them. The CDR3 extends over 17 amino acids. The CDR3 reads CASSLRSSTSSYNEQFF. For the CDR3, the DNA is TGTGCCAGCAGCTTACGGTCTAGCACGAGCTCCTACAATGAGCAGTTCTTC.

This clonotype was detected many times. One end of the junction fails to match germline, which may point to a read error. The chain is built from TRBV7-2 and TRBJ1-2; tentative D call: TRBD1 (5 bases). From germline, CDR1 is SGHTA and CDR2 FQGNSA. This CDR3 is built from 17 residues. CDR3 sequence: CALMTWAGSIGDYGYTF. DNA of the CDR3: TGTGCCCTAATGACCTGGGCAGGGTCTATTGGTGACTATGGCTACACCTTT.

This clonotype was detected many times. V usage is TRBV20-1 and J usage is TRBJ1-5, with TRBD1 as a possible D gene (6 bases). Trimming cost V 3 bases and J 10 bases, with 16 bases left between them. Germline values: CDR1 DFQATT, CDR2 SNEGSKA (reference sequence). The CDR3 sequence is 13 residues long. The DNA of the CDR3 is TGCAGTGCTAGTGTTTCTCACAGGGAACCCCAGCATTTT. Protein sequence: CSASVSHREPQHF.

With respect to this clonotype: Relative to the germline gene, one junction end is altered; a read error may explain this. The gene calls are TRBV7-9 and TRBJ2-7; 9 nucleotides agree with TRBD1. CDR3 length: 16 amino acids. Germline V CDR1 and CDR2: SEHNR, FQNEAQ (reference sequence). CDR3 bases: TGTGTCAGCAGCCTCGGCGGGACAGGGCGTTTCTACGAGCAGTACTTC. This translates into CVSSLGGTGRFYEQYF.

This clonotype was counted only a few times. V and J are TRBV13 and TRBJ2-3, with 16 bases aligning to TRBD2. The ends lost 5 bases at V and 3 bases at J; junction bases unmatched: 8. Per germline, CDR1 PRHDT and CDR2 FYEKMQ (reference sequence). The CDR3 is 18 residues long. The CDR3 reads CASSPGLAGGPLTDTQYF. Here the CDR3 DNA reads TGTGCCAGCAGCCCGGGACTAGCGGGAGGGCCTTTAACAGATACGCAGTATTTT.

This chain links TRBV10-2 with TRBJ1-3; 10 bases map to TRBD1. CDR1 WSHSY and CDR2 SAAADI come from the germline V gene. V was clipped by 7 bases and J by 2 bases; unmatched bases: 2. The CDR3 covers 14 residues. CDR3 amino acids: CASNGQGAGNTIYF. In nucleotides, the CDR3 is TGCGCCAGCAACGGACAGGGGGCTGGAAACACCATATATTTT.

The J gene is TRBJ2-1, the V gene TRBV3-1, with 8 nucleotides matching TRBD2. Germline CDR1 reads LGHDT; CDR2 reads YNNKEL (reference sequence). Trimming removed 1 base from V and 9 bases from J; junction bases left unmatched: 11. The CDR3 totals 16 residues. Here the CDR3 reads CASSQGSGGALSEQFF. In DNA form, the CDR3 reads TGTGCCAGCAGCCAAGGTTCCGGGGGGGCTCTGAGTGAGCAGTTCTTC.